This T cell receptor beta chain is from a study of vaccination and CD4 T cells after COVID-19. Overall study context: Overlapping peptides covering the spike proteins of SARS-CoV-2, HCoV-NL63, HCoV-OC43 and HCoV-229E were added to stimulate cells. Researchers treated control cultures with a CEFX pool, an HIV-1 Nef pool, or no peptide. Study-wide results and caveats: Within the convalescent patients, spike mono-reactivity was found in 304 of 307 vaccine-specific clones. It was observed that, in convalescent patients, a median approximately 86% of reactive clones arose only post-vaccination.

Germline CDR1 is KGHDR and CDR2 is SFDVKD. This CDR3 is built from 16 residues. V was shortened by 3 bases and J by 5 bases, with 19 bases between the two germline ends. This clonotype was seen only a few times. Antigen: not known. Treatment: approximately 10-day PBMC culture with coronavirus spike peptide pools or control peptides (ViraFEST assay). Cultured CD4+ T-cell DNA underwent Oncomine TCR Beta short-read sequencing. MiXCR, run by TCRdb on the PCR reads, gives a single entry per CDR3 protein. The sample contains more than 12,000 distinct CDR3 sequences, over 50% of which appear only once. Sequencing was done on a sample of CD4+ T cells from blood, cultured in vitro. This chain joins TRBV24-1 and TRBJ2-7, with TRBD1 as a possible D gene (6 bases). The TCR was taken from a human donor who had recovered from COVID-19. The CDR3 DNA reads as TGTGCCACCAGTGATCGCAGGACAGCCGTAGTTAACGAGCAGTACTTC. It codes for CATSDRRTAVVNEQYF.